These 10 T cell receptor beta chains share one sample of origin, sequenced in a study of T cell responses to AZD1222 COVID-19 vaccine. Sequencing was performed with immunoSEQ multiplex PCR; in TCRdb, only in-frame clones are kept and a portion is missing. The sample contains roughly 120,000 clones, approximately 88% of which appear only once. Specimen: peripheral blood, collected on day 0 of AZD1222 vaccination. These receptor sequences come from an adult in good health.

The CDR3 loop is CASSERLSDYEQFF. CDR3 nucleotide sequence: TGTGCCAGCAGTGAAAGACTTAGCGATTATGAGCAGTTCTTC. The chain employs TRBV6-1 and TRBJ2-1; perhaps TRBD2 as D (5 bases). This CDR3 is 14 amino acids long. CDR1 and CDR2 (germline): MNHNS, SASEGT. V shed 2 bases and J shed 8 bases, with 13 bases lying between them.

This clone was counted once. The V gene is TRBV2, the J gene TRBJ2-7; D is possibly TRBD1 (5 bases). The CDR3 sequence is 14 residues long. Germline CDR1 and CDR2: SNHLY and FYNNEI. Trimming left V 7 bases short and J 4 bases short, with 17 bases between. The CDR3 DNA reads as TGTGCCAGCAACGCAGGGCAGCTTAGGTACGAGCAGTACTTC. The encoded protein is CASNAGQLRYEQYF.

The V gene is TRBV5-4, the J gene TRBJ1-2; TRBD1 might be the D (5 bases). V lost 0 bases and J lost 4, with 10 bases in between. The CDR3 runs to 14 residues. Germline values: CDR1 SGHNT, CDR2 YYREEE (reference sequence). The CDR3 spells CASSLARVPYGYTF. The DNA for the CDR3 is TGTGCCAGCAGCTTGGCCAGGGTTCCCTATGGCTACACCTTC.

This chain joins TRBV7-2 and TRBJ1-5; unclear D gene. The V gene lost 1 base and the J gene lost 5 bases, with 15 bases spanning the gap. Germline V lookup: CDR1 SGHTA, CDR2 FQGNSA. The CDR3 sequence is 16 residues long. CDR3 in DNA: TGTGCCAGCAGCTTAGAATCTTTGGGGTCGGATCAGCCCCAGCATTTT. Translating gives CASSLESLGSDQPQHF. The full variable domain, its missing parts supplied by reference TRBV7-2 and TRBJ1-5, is GAGVSQSPSNKVTEKGKDVELRCDPISGHTALYWYRQSLGQGLEFLIYFQGNSAPDKSGLPSDRFSAERTGGSVSTLTIQRTQQEDSAVYLCASSLESLGSDQPQHFGDGTRLSIL.

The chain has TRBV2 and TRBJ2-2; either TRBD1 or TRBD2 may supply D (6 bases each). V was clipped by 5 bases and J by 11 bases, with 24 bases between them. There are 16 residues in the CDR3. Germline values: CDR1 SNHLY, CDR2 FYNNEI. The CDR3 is CASSLSLGGLSSELFF. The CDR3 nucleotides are TGTGCCAGCAGTCTTTCTTTAGGGGGACTTTCGAGTGAGCTGTTTTTT.

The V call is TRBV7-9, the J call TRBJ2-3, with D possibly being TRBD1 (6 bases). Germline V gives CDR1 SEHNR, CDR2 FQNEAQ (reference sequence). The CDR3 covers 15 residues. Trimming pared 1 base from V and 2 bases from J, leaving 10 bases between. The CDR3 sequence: CASSLGQADTDTQYF. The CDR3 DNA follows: TGTGCCAGCAGCTTAGGACAGGCGGACACAGATACGCAGTATTTT.

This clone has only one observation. CDR3 bases: TGTGCCAGCAGTTTCAGCAGGGAGCGTAACTATGGCTACACCTTC. Its translation is CASSFSRERNYGYTF. The J gene is TRBJ1-2, the V gene TRBV27; possibly TRBD1 for D (5 bases). CDR3 length: 15 amino acids. Germline V lookup: CDR1 MNHEY, CDR2 SMNVEV (reference sequence). V was clipped by 3 bases and J by 1 base, with 12 bases between them.

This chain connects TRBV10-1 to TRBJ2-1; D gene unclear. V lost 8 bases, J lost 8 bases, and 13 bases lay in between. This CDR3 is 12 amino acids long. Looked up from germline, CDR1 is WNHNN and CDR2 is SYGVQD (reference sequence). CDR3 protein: CASAGPGHEQFF. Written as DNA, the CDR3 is TGCGCCAGCGCTGGGCCTGGGCATGAGCAGTTCTTC.

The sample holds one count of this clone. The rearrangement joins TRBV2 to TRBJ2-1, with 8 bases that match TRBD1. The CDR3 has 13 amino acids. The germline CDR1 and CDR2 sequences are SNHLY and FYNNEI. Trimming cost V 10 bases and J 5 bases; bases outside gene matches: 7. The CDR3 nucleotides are TGTGCCATCTGGGACAGGCGAAACAATGAGCAGTTCTTC. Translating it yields CAIWDRRNNEQFF.

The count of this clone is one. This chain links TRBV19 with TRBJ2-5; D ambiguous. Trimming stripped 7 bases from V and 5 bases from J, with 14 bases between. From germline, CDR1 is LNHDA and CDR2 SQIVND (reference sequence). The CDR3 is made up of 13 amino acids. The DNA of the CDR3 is TGTGCCAGTAAAGTAGGTTCGACGGAGACCCAGTACTTC. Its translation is CASKVGSTETQYF.